The T cell receptor (beta chain) under discussion was sequenced for a study of T cell responses to AZD1222 COVID-19 vaccine (dated by TCRdb to 2020 to 2022). About the investigation overall: TCR sequencing covered some 250 trial participants: 200 to 210 given two doses of AZD1222 and 26 given two doses of MenACWY control vaccine. Enrollment into the trials was organized by age into subgroups of 18-55, 56-69 and 70-plus years, and those subgroups contained roughly 140, 27 and 60 TCR-sequenced participants, respectively.

The CDR3 regions of human TCRbeta chains were subjected to immunosequencing. The source study handled its data this way. Repertoire TCRs were checked for matches against a reference library of SARS-CoV-2-specific TCRs that had been generated using the MIRA antigen-specificity platform. Breadth meant the fraction of unique TCRs that were SARS-CoV-2-associated, whereas depth meant the fraction of total T cells that were SARS-CoV-2-associated. Using the MIRA data, each spike-specific TCR was assigned both to the spike region to which the TCR was reactive and to a CD4 or CD8 class. Log10-transformed breadth and depth values were compared by one-way ANOVA with Sidak's multiple comparisons tests. Here the immuneACCESS table is served through TCRdb, limited to in-frame sequences with V and J called. Missing clones are a known gap in these copies; in checked studies unresolved V genes cover under half, and the rest lacks a known reason. The V and J calls and clone size were taken over from that table, and D and trimming were inferred from the DNA. Present in this sample are around 140,000 clones, more than 85% of which were seen just once. The ten largest clones represent roughly 2% of the sample.

A note on this clone: Its target antigen remains unknown. No much larger clonotype is one base removed from it; base qualities were not supplied.

The paper's findings and limits, for the study overall: Participants were mostly white British and included more females than males, and it was suggested by the authors that clonal diversity may have been underestimated. Reportedly, close to half of the unique spike-specific TCRs recognized epitopes lying outside the regions that are mutated in the B.1.351 and B.1.1.7 variants. Conclusions about previously exposed vaccinees were limited because only a handful of AZD1222 recipients were SARS-CoV-2 seropositive at baseline. In the small 56-69-year group, the increase in depth fell short of significance, most likely because of low power. The vaccine-associated CD4 TCRs covered the entire spike protein, and the dominant responses fell in regions 160-218 and 743-854. Because no samples from the day 14 peak response were available, repertoires could be characterized only after the peak T cell response. After two AZD1222 doses, spike-specific TCR breadth and depth were significantly higher than at day 0 and than in MenACWY recipients.

The time point label corresponds to: about 28 days (+/-7) after the second vaccine dose. AZD1222 recipients given second doses at about 4 weeks or at about 12 weeks were pooled, since spike-specific TCR depth and breadth were not found to differ between the two schedules. Vaccinee samples came from UK trials COV001 and COV002, including a single-blind randomized controlled phase 2/3 trial of AZD1222 (ChAdOx1 nCoV-19) in healthy adults. For TCRbeta chain sequencing, PBMC samples were collected from trial participants at day 0 and at day 28 after the second dose. Specimen: peripheral blood, collected 28 days after the second AZD1222 dose. The receptor was derived from an adult who received the AZD1222 COVID-19 vaccine.

The DNA sequence is given as TGCGCCAGCAGCCAAGACCCGGGACAGATAATCTACGAGCAGTACTTC. Its product reads: CASSQDPGQIIYEQYF. The rearranged chain carries TRBV4-1 and TRBJ2-7, and 7 bases in between align with TRBD1. V trim: 0 bases; J trim: 3 bases; unmatched bases: 8. CDR1 and CDR2 were assigned from the germline V gene as MGHRA and YSYEKL. The CDR3, from cysteine to phenylalanine, totals 16 residues. The retained sequence is limited to the CDR3, 48 bases, with the frame set at the first base.